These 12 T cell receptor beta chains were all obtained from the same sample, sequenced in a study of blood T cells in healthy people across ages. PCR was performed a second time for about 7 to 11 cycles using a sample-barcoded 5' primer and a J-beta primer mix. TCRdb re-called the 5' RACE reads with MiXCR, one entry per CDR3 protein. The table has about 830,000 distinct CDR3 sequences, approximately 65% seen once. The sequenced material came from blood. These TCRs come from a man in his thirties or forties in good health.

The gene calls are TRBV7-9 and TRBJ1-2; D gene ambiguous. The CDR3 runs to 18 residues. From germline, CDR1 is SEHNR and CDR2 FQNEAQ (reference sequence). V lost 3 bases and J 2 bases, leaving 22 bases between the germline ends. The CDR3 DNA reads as TGTGCCAGCAGCTTCATCCCCTTACAGCAACTACCGAACTATGGCTACACCTTC. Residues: CASSFIPLQQLPNYGYTF.

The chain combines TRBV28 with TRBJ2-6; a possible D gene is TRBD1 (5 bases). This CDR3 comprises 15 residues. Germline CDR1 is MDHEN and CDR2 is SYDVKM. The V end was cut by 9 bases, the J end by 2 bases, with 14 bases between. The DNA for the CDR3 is TGTGCCAGAAAGCTAGGGGAAGCTGGGGCCAACGTCCTGACTTTC. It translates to CARKLGEAGANVLTF. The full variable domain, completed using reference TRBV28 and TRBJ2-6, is DVKVTQSSRYLVKRTGEKVFLECVQDMDHENMFWYRQDPGLGLRLIYFSYDVKMKEKGDIPEGYSVSREKKERFSLILESASTNQTSMYLCARKLGEAGANVLTFGAGSRLTVL.

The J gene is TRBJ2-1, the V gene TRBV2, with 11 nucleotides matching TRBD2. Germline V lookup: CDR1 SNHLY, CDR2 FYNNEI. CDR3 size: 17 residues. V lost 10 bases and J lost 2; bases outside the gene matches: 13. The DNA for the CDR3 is TGTGCCATCCAGGTCAAACTAGCGGGAGAAGCCTACAATGAGCAGTTCTTC. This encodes CAIQVKLAGEAYNEQFF.

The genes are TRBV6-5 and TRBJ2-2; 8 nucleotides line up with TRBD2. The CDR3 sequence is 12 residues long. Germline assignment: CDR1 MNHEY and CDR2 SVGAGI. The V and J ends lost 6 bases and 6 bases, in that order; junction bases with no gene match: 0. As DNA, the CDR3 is TGTGCCAGCAGCGGGGGGGCCGGGGAGCTGTTTTTT. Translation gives CASSGGAGELFF.

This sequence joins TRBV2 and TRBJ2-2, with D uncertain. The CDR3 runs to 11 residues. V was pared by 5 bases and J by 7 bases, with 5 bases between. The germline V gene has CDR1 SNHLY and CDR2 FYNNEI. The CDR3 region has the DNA TGTGCCAGCAGTCGAATCGGGGAGCTGTTTTTT. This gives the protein CASSRIGELFF.

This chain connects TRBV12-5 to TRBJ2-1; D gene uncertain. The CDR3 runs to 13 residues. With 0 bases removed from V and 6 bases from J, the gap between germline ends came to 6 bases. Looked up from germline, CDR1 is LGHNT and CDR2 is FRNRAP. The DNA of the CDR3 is TGTGCTAGTGGTTTGGTAATGGGCAATGAGCAGTTCTTC. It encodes CASGLVMGNEQFF.

The CDR3 DNA reads as TGTGCCAGCAGCTTCACTAGCGGGAATAAGGGTGAGCAGTTCTTC. It specifies CASSFTSGNKGEQFF. The chain carries TRBV7-2 and TRBJ2-1, with 10 bases matching TRBD2. V dropped 3 bases and J dropped 9; count of bases not matched to a gene: 8. CDR1 and CDR2 from the germline V gene are SGHTA and FQGNSA. The CDR3 has 15 residues. The full variable domain, completed using reference TRBV7-2 and TRBJ2-1, is GAGVSQSPSNKVTEKGKDVELRCDPISGHTALYWYRQSLGQGLEFLIYFQGNSAPDKSGLPSDRFSAERTGGSVSTLTIQRTQQEDSAVYLCASSFTSGNKGEQFFGPGTRLTVL.

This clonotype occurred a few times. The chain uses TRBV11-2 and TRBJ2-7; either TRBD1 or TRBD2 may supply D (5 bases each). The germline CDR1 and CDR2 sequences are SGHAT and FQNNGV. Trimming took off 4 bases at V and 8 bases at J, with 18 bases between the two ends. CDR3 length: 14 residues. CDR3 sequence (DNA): TGTGCCAGCAGCTCCCCGGGGCGTCCCTTTAAGCAGTACTTC. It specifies CASSSPGRPFKQYF.

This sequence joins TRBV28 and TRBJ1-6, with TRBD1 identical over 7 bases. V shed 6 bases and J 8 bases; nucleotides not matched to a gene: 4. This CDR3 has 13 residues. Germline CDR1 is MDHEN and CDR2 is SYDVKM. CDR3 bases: TGTGCCAGCAGACAGGGGTATCATTCACCCCTCCACTTT. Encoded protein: CASRQGYHSPLHF.

CDR3 sequence: CASSQSPLAGQYNEQFF. The CDR3 DNA reads as TGCGCCAGCAGCCAAAGTCCTCTAGCGGGGCAATACAATGAGCAGTTCTTC. The chain combines TRBV4-3 with TRBJ2-1; 9 bases map to TRBD2. Germline assignment: CDR1 LGHNA and CDR2 YSLEER. The CDR3 runs 17 residues. With 2 bases clipped from V and 4 bases from J, the junction kept 9 bases outside the gene matches.

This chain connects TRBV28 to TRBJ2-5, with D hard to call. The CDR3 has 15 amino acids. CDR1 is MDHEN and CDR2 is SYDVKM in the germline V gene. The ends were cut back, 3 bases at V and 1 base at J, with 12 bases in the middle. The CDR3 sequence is CASSFPWTSQETQYF. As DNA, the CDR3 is TGTGCCAGCAGTTTCCCTTGGACCAGCCAAGAGACCCAGTACTTC.

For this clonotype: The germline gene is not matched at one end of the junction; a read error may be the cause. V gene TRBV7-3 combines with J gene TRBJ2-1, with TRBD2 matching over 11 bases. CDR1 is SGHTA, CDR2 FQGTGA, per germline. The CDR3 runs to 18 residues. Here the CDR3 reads CASSLGLAGGPRFYEQFF. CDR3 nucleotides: TGTGCCAGTAGCTTAGGGTTAGCGGGGGGGCCAAGGTTCTATGAGCAGTTCTTC.